The entry below describes one T cell receptor (beta chain). The record originates from a study of blood T cell repertoires in COVID-19. Across the whole study: PBMCs, B-cell-depleted T cells, or T cells provided the cDNA or gDNA that made up the material.

TCRdb keeps only in-frame clones here, not all; method: immunoSEQ multiplex PCR. This sample has over 250,000 clones; roughly 91% occur once, and the top ten carry around 0.98%. The germline CDR1 and CDR2 sequences are MNHNY and SVGAGI (reference sequence). The ends were cut back, 6 bases at V and 13 bases at J, with 15 bases in the middle. The CDR3 runs 11 residues. The receptor's source is a woman between 35 and 50 years old who had recovered from COVID-19. The gene calls are TRBV6-6 and TRBJ1-2; TRBD1 might be the D (6 bases). The sequenced sample was peripheral blood. The CDR3 nucleotides are TGTGCCAGCAGCCCTACCGACAGGCGCACCTTC. This codes for CASSPTDRRTF.